The T cell receptor beta chain under discussion was sequenced for a study of T cell responses to AZD1222 COVID-19 vaccine. Note on this clone: What it recognizes is unknown.

Clones were read by immunoSEQ multiplex PCR, and TCRdb kept only the in-frame ones, dropping some. Among under 70,000 clones listed, approximately 80% were seen once. The study's findings and limits: Breadth and depth of Spike-specific TCRs rose after two AZD1222 doses. In all cases, repertoires were sampled only after the peak T cell response.

The germline V gene encodes CDR1 KGHSH and CDR2 LQKENI. V lost 5 bases to trimming and J lost 3 bases; unmatched junction nucleotides: 10. The CDR3 contains 15 residues. This chain connects TRBV18 to TRBJ2-7; the match to TRBD1 covers 7 bases. The sample in question was peripheral blood, obtained on day 0 of AZD1222 vaccination. The clonotype was recovered from an adult in good health. The CDR3 sequence is CASSKGAGLYYEQYF. The CDR3 region has the DNA TGTGCCAGCTCAAAGGGGGCTGGCCTATACTACGAGCAGTACTTC.